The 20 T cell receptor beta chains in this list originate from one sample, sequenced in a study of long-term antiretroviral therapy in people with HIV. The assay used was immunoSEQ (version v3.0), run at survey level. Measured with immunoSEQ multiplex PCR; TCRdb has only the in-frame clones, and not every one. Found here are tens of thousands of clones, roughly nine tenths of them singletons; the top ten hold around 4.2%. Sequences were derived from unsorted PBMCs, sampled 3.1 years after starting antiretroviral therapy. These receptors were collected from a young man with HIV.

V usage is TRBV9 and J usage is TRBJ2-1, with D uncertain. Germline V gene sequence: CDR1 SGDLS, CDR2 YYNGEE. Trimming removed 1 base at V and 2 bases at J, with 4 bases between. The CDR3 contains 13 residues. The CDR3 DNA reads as TGTGCCAGCAGCGTAAGCGCCTACAATGAGCAGTTCTTC. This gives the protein CASSVSAYNEQFF.

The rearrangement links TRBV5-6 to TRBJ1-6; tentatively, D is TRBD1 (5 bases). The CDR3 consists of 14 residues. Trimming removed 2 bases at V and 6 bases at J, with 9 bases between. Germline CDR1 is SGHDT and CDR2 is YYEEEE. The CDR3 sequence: CASSFGTVNSPLHF. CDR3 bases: TGTGCCAGCAGCTTCGGGACTGTTAATTCACCCCTCCACTTT.

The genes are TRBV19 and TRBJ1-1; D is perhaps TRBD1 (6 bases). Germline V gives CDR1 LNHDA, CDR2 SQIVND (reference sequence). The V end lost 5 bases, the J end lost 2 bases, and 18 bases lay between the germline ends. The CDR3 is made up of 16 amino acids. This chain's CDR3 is CASSVDTGRENTEAFF. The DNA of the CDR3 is TGTGCCAGTAGTGTTGATACAGGGAGGGAAAACACTGAAGCTTTCTTT.

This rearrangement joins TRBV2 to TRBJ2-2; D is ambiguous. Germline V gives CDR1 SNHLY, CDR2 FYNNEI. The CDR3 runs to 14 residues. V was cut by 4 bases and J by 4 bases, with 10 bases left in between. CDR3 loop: CASSAEFGTGELFF. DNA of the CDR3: TGTGCCAGCAGTGCCGAGTTCGGCACCGGGGAGCTGTTTTTT.

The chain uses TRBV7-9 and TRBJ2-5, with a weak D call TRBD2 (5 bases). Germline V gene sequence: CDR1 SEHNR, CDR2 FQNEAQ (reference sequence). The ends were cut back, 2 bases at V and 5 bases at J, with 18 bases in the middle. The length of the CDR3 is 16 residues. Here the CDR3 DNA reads TGTGCCAGCAGCTTACCAGACGAGGAGGCCCGTGAGACCCAGTACTTC. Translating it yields CASSLPDEEARETQYF.

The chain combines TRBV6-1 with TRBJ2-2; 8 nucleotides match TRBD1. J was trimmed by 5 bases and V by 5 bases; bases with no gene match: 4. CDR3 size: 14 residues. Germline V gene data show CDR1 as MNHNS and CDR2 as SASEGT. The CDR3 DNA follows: TGTGCCAGCAGTAACACAGGGGGAACCGGGGAGCTGTTTTTT. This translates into CASSNTGGTGELFF.

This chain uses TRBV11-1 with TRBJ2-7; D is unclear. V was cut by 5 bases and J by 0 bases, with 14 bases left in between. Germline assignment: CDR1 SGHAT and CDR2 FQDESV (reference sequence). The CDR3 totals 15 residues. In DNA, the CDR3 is TGTGCCAGCAGCCTTGAAGTTAAGAGCTCCTACGAGCAGTACTTC. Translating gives CASSLEVKSSYEQYF.

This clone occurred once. CDR3 nucleotide sequence: TGTGCCAGCAGTTCTGGGACAAGCGTGGCCCAGCATTTT. Protein sequence: CASSSGTSVAQHF. The chain couples TRBV6-5 to TRBJ1-5; possible D gene TRBD1, 6 bases. Germline V gives CDR1 MNHEY, CDR2 SVGAGI. This CDR3 comprises 13 residues. V dropped 4 bases and J dropped 11 bases, with 15 bases sitting between them.

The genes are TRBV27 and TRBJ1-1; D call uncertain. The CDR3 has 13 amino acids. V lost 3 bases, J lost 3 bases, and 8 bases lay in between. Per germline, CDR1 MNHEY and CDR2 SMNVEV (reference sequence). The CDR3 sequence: CASSFQRYTEAFF. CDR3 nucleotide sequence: TGTGCCAGCAGTTTTCAGCGGTACACTGAAGCTTTCTTT.

Here the CDR3 DNA reads TGTGCCAGCAGCCCGCTGACCGGGACAGACTATGGCTACACCTTC. Its protein product is CASSPLTGTDYGYTF. The chain joins TRBV11-2 to TRBJ1-2; TRBD1 matches 7 bases. The V gene end was trimmed by 5 bases and the J gene end by 3 bases; junction bases not matched to a gene: 9. There are 15 residues in the CDR3. Germline CDR1 is SGHAT and CDR2 is FQNNGV.

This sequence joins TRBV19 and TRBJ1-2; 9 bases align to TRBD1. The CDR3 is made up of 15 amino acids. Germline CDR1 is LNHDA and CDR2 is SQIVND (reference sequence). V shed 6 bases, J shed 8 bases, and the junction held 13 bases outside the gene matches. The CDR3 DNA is TGTGCCAGTAGCCAGAACAGGGGGCCGGATTCAGGCTACACCTTC. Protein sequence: CASSQNRGPDSGYTF.

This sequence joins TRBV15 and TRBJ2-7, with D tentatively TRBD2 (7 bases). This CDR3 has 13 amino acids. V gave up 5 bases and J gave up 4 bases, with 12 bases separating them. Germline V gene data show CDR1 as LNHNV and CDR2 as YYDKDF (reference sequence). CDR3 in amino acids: CATSAGGAYEQYF. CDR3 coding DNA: TGTGCCACCAGCGCTGGGGGGGCATACGAGCAGTACTTC.

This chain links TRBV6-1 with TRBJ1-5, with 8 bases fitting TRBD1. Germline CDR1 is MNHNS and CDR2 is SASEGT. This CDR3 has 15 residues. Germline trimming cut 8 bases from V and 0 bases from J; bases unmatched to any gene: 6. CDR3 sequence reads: CASRDRPDSNQPQHF. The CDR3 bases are TGTGCCAGCCGGGACAGGCCAGATAGCAATCAGCCCCAGCATTTT.

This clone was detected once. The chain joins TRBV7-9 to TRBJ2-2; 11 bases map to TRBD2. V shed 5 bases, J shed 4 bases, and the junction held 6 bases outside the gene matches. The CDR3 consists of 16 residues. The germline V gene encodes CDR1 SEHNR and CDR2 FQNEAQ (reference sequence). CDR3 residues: CASSVKLAGVTGELFF. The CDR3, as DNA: TGTGCCAGCAGCGTTAAACTAGCGGGAGTCACCGGGGAGCTGTTTTTT.

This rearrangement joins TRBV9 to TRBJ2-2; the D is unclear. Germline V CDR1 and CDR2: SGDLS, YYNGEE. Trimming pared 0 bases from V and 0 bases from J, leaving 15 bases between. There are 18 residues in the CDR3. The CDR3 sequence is CASSVAGGYATNTGELFF. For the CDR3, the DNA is TGTGCCAGCAGCGTAGCTGGCGGTTACGCCACGAACACCGGGGAGCTGTTTTTT.

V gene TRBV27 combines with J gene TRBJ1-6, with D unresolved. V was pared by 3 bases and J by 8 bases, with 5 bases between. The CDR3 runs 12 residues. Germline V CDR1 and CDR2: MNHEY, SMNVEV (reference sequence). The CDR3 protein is CASSLTDSPLHF. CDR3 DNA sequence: TGTGCCAGCAGTTTGACTGATTCACCCCTCCACTTT.

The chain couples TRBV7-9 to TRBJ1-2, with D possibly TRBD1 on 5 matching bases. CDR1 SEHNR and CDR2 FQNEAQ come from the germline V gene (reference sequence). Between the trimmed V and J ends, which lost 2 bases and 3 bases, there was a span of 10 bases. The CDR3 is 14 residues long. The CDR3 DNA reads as TGTGCCAGCAGCTTACCGGGGGGGGACTATGGCTACACCTTC. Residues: CASSLPGGDYGYTF.

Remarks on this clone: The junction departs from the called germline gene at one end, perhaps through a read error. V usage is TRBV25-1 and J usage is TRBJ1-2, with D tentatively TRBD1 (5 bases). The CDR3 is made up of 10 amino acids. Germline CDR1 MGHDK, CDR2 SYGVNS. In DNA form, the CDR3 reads TGTGCCAGCGGGGGGGGTGGCTACGCCTTC. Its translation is CASGGGGYAF.

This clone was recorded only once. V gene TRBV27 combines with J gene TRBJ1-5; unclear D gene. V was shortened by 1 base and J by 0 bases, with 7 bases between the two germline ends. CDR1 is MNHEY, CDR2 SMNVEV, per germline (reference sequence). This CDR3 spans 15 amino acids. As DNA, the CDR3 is TGTGCCAGCAGTTTATACGGGAATAGCAATCAGCCCCAGCATTTT. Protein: CASSLYGNSNQPQHF.

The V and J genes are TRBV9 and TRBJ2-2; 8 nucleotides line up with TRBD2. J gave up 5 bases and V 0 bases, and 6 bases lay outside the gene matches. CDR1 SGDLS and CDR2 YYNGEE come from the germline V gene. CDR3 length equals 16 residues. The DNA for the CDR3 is TGTGCCAGCAGCGTAGCGTCGGGGGGGGCGACCGGGGAGCTGTTTTTT. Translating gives CASSVASGGATGELFF.